Listed below are T cell receptor beta chains from one sample, sequenced in a study of blood T cell repertoires in COVID-19. TCRdb's copy holds only in-frame clones and misses some; the assay was immunoSEQ multiplex PCR. The table has 200,000 to 250,000 clones, around 88% seen once; the top ten hold around 6.5%. Material for sequencing was peripheral blood. These receptor sequences come from a woman aged 25 to 45 with COVID-19, enrolled during active disease. CDR3s include the opening cysteine and the closing phenylalanine or tryptophan. The D gene is left open where the match is weak. Only part of the rows carry a size: once, few, many, or a class if the clone is expanded.

d_call	v_call	clone_size	j_call	cdr3_nt	cdr3_aa
TRBD2	TRBV5-4	NA	TRBJ2-3	TGTGCCAGCAGCCCGACTAGCGGGAGCACAGATACGCAGTATTTT	CASSPTSGSTDTQYF
NA	TRBV14	few	TRBJ2-5	TGTGCCAGCAGCCAAGCCTTCGCACGGGGGGGGACAGTTTACTTC	CASSQAFARGGTVYF
TRBD1	TRBV18	once	TRBJ1-2	TGTGCCAGCTCACCCGGGACAGCCTCTGGCTACACCTTC	CASSPGTASGYTF
TRBD1	TRBV4-2	NA	TRBJ1-4	TGTGCCAGCAGCCAAGAGAACAGGGGGGTTGAAAAACTGTTTTTT	CASSQENRGVEKLFF
TRBD2	TRBV4-1	NA	TRBJ2-1	TGCGCCAGCAGCCAACCCTGGACTAGCATCGGCAATGAGCAGTTCTTC	CASSQPWTSIGNEQFF
TRBD1	TRBV29-1	NA	TRBJ1-5	TGCAGCGTGGATACAGGGGATCAGCCCCAGCATTTT	CSVDTGDQPQHF
TRBD1	TRBV15	many	TRBJ1-5	TGTGCCACCAGCAGAGACCCGGGACAGGCGAGGCAGCCCCAGCATTTT	CATSRDPGQARQPQHF
NA	TRBV5-4	few	TRBJ2-5	TGTGCCAGCAGCTCGATGACAGTCGGAGAGACCCAGTACTTC	CASSSMTVGETQYF
NA	TRBV19	NA	TRBJ1-1	TGTGCCAGTAGTACGGGGGGTAGTTTGAACACTGAAGCTTTCTTT	CASSTGGSLNTEAFF
NA	TRBV28	NA	TRBJ2-7	TGTGCCAGCAGTGGCAGGTCCTACGAGCAGTACTTC	CASSGRSYEQYF
NA	TRBV4-2	NA	TRBJ2-2	TGTGCCAGCAGCCACTACACCGGGGAGCTGTTTTTT	CASSHYTGELFF
TRBD1	TRBV28	NA	TRBJ2-4	TGTGCCAGCAGTCGGGGACAGCCTAAGAAAAACATTCAGTACTTC	CASSRGQPKKNIQYF
NA	TRBV27	once	TRBJ1-6	TGTGCCAGCCTTGGTAGCTCCTATAATTCACCCCTCCACTTT	CASLGSSYNSPLHF